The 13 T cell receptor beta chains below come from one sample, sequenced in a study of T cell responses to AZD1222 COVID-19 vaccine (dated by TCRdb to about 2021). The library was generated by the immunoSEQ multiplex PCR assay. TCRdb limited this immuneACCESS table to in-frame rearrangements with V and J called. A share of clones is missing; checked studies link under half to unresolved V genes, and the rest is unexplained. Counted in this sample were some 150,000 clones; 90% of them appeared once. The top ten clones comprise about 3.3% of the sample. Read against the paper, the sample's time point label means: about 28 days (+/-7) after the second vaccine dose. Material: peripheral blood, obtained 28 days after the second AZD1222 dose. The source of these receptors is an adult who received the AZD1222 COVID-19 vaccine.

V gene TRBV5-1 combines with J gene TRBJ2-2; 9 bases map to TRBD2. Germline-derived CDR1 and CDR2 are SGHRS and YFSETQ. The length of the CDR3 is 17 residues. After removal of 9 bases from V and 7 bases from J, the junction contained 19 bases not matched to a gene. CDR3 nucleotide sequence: TGCGCCACCTCCGGACTAGCGAACCCTGGCTTAAGCGGGGAGCTGTTTTTT. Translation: CATSGLANPGLSGELFF.

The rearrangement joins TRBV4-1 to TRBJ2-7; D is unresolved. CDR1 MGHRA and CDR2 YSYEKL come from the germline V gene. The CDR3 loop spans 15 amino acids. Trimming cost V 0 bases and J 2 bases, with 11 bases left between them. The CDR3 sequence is CASSQDGVGAYEQYF. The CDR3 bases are TGCGCCAGCAGCCAAGATGGGGTCGGCGCCTACGAGCAGTACTTC.

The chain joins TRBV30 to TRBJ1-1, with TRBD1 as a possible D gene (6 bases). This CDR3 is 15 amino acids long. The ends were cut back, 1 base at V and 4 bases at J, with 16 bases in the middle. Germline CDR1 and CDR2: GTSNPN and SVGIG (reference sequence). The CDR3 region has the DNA TGTGCCTGGAGTGCCGGTGGGGGCTTGACCACTGAAGCTTTCTTT. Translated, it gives CAWSAGGGLTTEAFF. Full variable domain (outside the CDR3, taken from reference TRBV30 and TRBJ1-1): SQTIHQWPATLVQPVGSPLSLECTVEGTSNPNLYWYRQAAGRGLQLLFYSVGIGQISSEVPQNLSASRPQDRQFILSSKKLLLSDSGFYLCAWSAGGGLTTEAFFGQGTRLTVV.

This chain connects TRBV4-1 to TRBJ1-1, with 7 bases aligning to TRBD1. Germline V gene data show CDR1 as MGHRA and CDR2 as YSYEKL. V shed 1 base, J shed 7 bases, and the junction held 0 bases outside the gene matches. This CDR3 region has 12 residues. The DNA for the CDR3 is TGCGCCAGCAGCCAAGCAGGGGGTGAAGCTTTCTTT. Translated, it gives CASSQAGGEAFF.

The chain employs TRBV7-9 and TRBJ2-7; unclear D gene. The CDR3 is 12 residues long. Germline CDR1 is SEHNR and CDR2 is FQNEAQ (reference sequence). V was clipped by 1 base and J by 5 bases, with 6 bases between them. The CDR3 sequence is CASSLGMNEQYF. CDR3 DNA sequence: TGTGCCAGCAGCTTAGGCATGAACGAGCAGTACTTC.

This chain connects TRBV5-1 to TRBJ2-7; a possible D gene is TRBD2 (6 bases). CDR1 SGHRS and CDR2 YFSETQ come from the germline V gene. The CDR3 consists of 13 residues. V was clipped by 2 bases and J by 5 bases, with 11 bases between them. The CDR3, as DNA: TGCGCCAGCAGCTTAAATCCGGGGGACGAGCAGTACTTC. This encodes CASSLNPGDEQYF. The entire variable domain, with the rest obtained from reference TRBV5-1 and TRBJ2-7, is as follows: KAGVTQTPRYLIKTRGQQVTLSCSPISGHRSVSWYQQTPGQGLQFLFEYFSETQRNKGNFPGRFSGRQFSNSRSEMNVSTLELGDSALYLCASSLNPGDEQYFGPGTRLTVT.

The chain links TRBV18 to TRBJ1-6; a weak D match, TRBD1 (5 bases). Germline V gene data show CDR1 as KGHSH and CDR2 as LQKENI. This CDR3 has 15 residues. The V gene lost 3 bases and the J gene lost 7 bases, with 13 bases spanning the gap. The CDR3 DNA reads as TGTGCCAGCTCACCCGGGGCCGGGCCAAATTCACCCCTCCACTTT. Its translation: CASSPGAGPNSPLHF.

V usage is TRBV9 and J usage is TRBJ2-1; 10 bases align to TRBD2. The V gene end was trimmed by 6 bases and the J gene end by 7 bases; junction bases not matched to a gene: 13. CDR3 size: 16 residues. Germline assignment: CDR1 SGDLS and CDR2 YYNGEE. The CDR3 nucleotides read TGTGCCAGCAACCCTTATAGCGGGAGGAGCAAGAATGAGCAGTTCTTC. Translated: CASNPYSGRSKNEQFF.

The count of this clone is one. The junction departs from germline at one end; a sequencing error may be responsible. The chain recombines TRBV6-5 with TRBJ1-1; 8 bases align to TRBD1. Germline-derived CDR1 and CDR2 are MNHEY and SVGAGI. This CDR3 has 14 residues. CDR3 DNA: TGTGCCAGCAGTCTAAACAGGGGGAACGCTGAAGCTTTCTTT. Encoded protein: CASSLNRGNAEAFF.

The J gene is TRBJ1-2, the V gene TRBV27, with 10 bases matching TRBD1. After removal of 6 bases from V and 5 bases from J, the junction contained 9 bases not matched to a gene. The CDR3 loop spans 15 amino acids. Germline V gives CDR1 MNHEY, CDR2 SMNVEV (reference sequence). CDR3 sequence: CASRFLGQGVYGYTF. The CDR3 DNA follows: TGTGCCAGCAGATTCCTAGGACAGGGGGTTTATGGCTACACCTTC.

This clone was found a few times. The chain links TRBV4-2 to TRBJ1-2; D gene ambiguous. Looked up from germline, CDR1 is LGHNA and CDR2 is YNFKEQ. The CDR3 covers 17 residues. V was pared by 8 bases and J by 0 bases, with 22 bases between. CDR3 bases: TGTGCCAGCGCGAAAATAGAGTCGGCCACAGCTAACTATGGCTACACCTTC. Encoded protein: CASAKIESATANYGYTF.

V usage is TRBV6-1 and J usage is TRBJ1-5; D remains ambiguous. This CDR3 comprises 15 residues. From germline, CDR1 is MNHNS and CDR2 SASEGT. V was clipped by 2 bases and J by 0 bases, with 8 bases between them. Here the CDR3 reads CASSESGLSNQPQHF. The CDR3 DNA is TGTGCCAGCAGTGAATCTGGGCTTAGCAATCAGCCCCAGCATTTT.

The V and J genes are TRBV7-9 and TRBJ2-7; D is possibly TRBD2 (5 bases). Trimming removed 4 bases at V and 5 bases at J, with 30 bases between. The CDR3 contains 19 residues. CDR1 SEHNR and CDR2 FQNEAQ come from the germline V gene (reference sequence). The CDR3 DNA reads TGTGCCAGCAGCTCCTCGGGGAAAGGACCCAGTGGGCTTAAAAACGAGCAGTACTTC. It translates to CASSSSGKGPSGLKNEQYF.